This TCR beta chain is from a study of CD8 T cells in Susac syndrome. Study outcomes and limitations: The study conceded that relatively few individuals underwent its TCR sequencing and HLA analysis.

Reverse transcription of about 0.5 to 1 ug RNA used random hexamers. Across 54 Vbeta and 13 Jbeta, immunoSEQ multiplex PCR amplified TCR beta CDR3. TCRdb passed the immunoSEQ multiplex PCR reads through MiXCR, listing each CDR3 protein once. The profile shows about 150,000 distinct CDR3 sequences, approximately 93% of them singletons. Sequencing of TCR beta was undertaken in CD8+ and CD4+ T cells derived from blood. Negative isolation yielded CD8+ and CD4+ T cells; FACS enriched TEMRA cells. To note about this clonotype: Antigen unknown.

J lost 10 bases, V lost 2 bases, and 13 bases had no gene match. CDR3 length: 16 residues. Germline V CDR1 and CDR2: SNHLY, FYNNEI. Sample: CD4+ T cells from PBMCs. The chain recombines TRBV2 with TRBJ1-5; 8 bases are a match to TRBD1. This clonotype originated in a human donor with multiple sclerosis. CDR3 DNA sequence: TGTGCCAGCAGTGAAATACGGGACAGGCGAGTCCCTCCCCAGCATTTT. This codes for CASSEIRDRRVPPQHF.